Below, one T cell receptor beta chain is given with its context. This sample was taken from a study of blood T cell repertoires in COVID-19. About the study: Spain, Italy and the United States supplied samples that represented acute and convalescent COVID-19. T cells, B-cell-depleted T cells, or PBMCs provided the cDNA or gDNA that served as material.

Per the authors' pipeline: Reference gene primer amplification yielded estimated nucleated cell counts. Sequencing used immunoSEQ multiplex PCR; TCRdb keeps in-frame clones, though not all of them. V, J and clone size derive from that table, while D and trimming were established from the DNA sequence. In the table there are some 57,000 clones, roughly 89% of which are singletons. CDR3 length equals 14 residues. Germline V gene data show CDR1 as SGHTA and CDR2 as FQGNSA. V lost 5 bases and J lost 5, with 13 bases in between. The clonotype comes from a man between 60 and 75 years old with active COVID-19. Sample: peripheral blood. The genes are TRBV7-2 and TRBJ2-1; tentatively, D is TRBD1 (6 bases). The chain's CDR3 is CASSPPGTHNEQFF. The CDR3 nucleotides are TGTGCCAGCAGCCCCCCCGGGACACACAATGAGCAGTTCTTC.